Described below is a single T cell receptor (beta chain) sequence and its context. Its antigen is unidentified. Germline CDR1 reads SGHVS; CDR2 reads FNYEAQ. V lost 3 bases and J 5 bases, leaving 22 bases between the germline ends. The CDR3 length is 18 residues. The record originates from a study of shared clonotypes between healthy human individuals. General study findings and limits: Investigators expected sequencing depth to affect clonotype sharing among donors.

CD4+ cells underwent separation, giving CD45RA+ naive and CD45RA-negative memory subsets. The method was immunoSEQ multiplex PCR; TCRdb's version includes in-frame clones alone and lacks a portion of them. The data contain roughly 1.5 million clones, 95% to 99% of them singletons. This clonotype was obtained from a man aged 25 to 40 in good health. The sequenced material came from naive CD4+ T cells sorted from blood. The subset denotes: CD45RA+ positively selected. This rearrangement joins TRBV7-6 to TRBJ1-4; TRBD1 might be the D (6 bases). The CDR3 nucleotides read TGTGCCAGCAGCTTTAGGGGGGAGTCTGACAGCTTAAATGAAAAACTGTTTTTT. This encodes CASSFRGESDSLNEKLFF.